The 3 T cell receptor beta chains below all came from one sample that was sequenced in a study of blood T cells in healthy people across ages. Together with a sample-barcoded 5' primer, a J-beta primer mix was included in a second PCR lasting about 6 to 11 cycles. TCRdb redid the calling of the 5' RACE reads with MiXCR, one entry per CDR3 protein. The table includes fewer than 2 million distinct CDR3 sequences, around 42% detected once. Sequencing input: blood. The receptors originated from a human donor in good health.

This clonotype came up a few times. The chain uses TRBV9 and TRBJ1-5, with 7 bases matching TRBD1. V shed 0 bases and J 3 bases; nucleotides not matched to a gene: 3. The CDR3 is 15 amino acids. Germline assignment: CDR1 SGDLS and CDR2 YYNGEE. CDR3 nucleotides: TGTGCCAGCAGCGTAGGGGGGACAGACAATCAGCCCCAGCATTTT. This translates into CASSVGGTDNQPQHF.

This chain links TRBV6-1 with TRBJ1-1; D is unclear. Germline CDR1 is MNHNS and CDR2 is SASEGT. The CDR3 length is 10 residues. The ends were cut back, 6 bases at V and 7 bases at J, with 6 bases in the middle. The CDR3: CASRNIEAFF. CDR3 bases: TGTGCCAGCAGAAATATTGAAGCTTTCTTT.

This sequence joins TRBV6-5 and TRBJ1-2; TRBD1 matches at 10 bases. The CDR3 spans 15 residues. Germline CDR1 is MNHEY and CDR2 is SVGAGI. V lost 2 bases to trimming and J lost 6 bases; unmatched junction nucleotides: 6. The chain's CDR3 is CASSYGDRGLHGYTF. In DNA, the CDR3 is TGTGCCAGCAGTTACGGCGACAGGGGGCTCCATGGCTACACCTTC.